What follows describes a single T cell receptor (beta chain). Per the study methods: Reference gene primer amplification gave estimated nucleated cell counts. Assay: immunoSEQ multiplex PCR; the TCRdb copy retains only in-frame clones and omits some. V, J and clone size are those of that table, while D and trimming were read from the DNA. The repertoire holds 250,000 to 350,000 clones, with 85% to 90% as singletons. This record belongs to a study of blood T cell repertoires in COVID-19. About the study: Some COVID-19 samples were acute and others convalescent; all came from the United States, Italy and Spain. The analysed material was cDNA or gDNA that came from T cells, B-cell-depleted T cells, or PBMCs.

Seattle participants joined during active infection and were tracked over time. The origin of this receptor is a woman under 40 with COVID-19, enrolled during active disease. The sequencing sample was made of peripheral blood.

In nucleotides, the CDR3 is TGTGCCAGCTCACCCTTCGTACGGAACTATGGCTACACCTTC. Translation gives CASSPFVRNYGYTF. J is TRBJ1-2 and V is TRBV2, with D unresolved. This CDR3 comprises 14 residues. Germline CDR1 is SNHLY and CDR2 is FYNNEI. Trimming took off 8 bases at V and 2 bases at J, with 15 bases between the two ends.